This T cell receptor (beta chain) was captured by sequencing in a study of blood T cell repertoires in COVID-19. The overall study: Sources were T cells, B-cell-depleted T cells, or PBMCs; the material itself was cDNA or gDNA.

The CDR3 totals 13 residues. The V gene's germline CDR1 is LNHNV and CDR2 YYDKDF (reference sequence). V gave up 5 bases and J gave up 5 bases; unmatched junction bases: 4. Authors' analysis steps: Reference gene primer amplification in the assay estimated nucleated cell counts. The data were produced by immunoSEQ multiplex PCR, yet TCRdb's version contains in-frame clones alone and is incomplete. The V and J calls and the clone size are those of that table, but D and trimming were determined from the DNA. The table includes approximately 300,000 clones, almost 90% detected once. Sequenced sample: peripheral blood. The chain combines TRBV15 with TRBJ2-7, with 9 bases identical to TRBD1. The source is a woman aged 35 to 49 with COVID-19, enrolled during active disease. This CDR3 is CATSRDRVHEQYF. In DNA, the CDR3 is TGTGCCACCAGCCGGGACAGGGTCCACGAGCAGTACTTC.